This T cell receptor (beta chain) was captured in a study of glioma-infiltrating T cells after dendritic cell vaccination. CDR1 SNHLY and CDR2 FYNNEI come from the germline V gene. The CDR3 runs to 14 residues. V was trimmed by 9 bases and J by 10 bases, leaving 22 bases between them. Using immunoSEQ multiplex PCR, the repertoire was profiled, and TCRdb retains in-frame clones only, with some absent. The data show more than 60,000 clones, with approximately 78% seen just once and over 8.5% held by the top ten. The chain has TRBV2 and TRBJ2-4; a possible D gene is TRBD1 (5 bases). The source of this sequence is a human donor with glioblastoma. The specimen was blood, collected before dendritic cell vaccination. The CDR3 protein is CASKETGHRPIQYF. CDR3 coding DNA: TGTGCCAGTAAGGAGACCGGACACCGTCCTATTCAGTACTTC.